Following are 25 T cell receptor beta chains from one sample sequenced in a study of cytomegalovirus exposure and HLA in healthy donors. Clones were read by immunoSEQ multiplex PCR, and TCRdb kept only the in-frame ones, dropping some. The sample carries approximately 70,000 clones, about 93% recorded once. The sequencing sample was made of PBMCs. The receptors derive from a woman aged 18-29 years in good health and CMV-seropositive.

The sample holds one count of this clone. The chain combines TRBV2 with TRBJ2-1, with TRBD1 matching over 9 bases. Trimming at V came to 4 bases and at J to 8 bases, leaving 6 bases not matched to a gene. CDR3 length equals 14 residues. In germline, CDR1 is SNHLY, CDR2 FYNNEI. The CDR3: CASSVGQGYHEQFF. Here the CDR3 DNA reads TGTGCCAGCAGTGTTGGACAGGGGTACCATGAGCAGTTCTTC.

This clone was seen just once. This sequence joins TRBV7-6 and TRBJ1-2; D may be TRBD1 (6 bases). With 2 bases removed from V and 0 bases from J, the gap between germline ends came to 13 bases. The CDR3 has 16 residues. Germline V gene data show CDR1 as SGHVS and CDR2 as FNYEAQ. The CDR3, as DNA: TGTGCCAGCAGCTTATTGGGTGGACAGCCTAACTATGGCTACACCTTC. Protein product: CASSLLGGQPNYGYTF.

The rearrangement joins TRBV27 to TRBJ1-1; 11 nucleotides match TRBD1. The junction had 12 bases not matched to a gene; V was cut back by 5 bases and J by 1 base. There are 18 residues in the CDR3. Looked up from germline, CDR1 is MNHEY and CDR2 is SMNVEV (reference sequence). The CDR3: CASSPRTGGFPRNTEAFF. Written as DNA, the CDR3 is TGTGCCAGCAGTCCCCGGACAGGGGGCTTCCCTCGGAACACTGAAGCTTTCTTT.

The J gene is TRBJ2-7, the V gene TRBV10-3, with TRBD2 as a possible D gene (7 bases). Germline loops: CDR1 ENHRY, CDR2 SYGVKD. The CDR3 contains 16 residues. V lost 6 bases and J lost 2, with 20 bases in between. CDR3 in DNA: TGTGCCATCAGCGATCCAAAGGGAGGGGGGACCTACGAGCAGTACTTC. This gives the protein CAISDPKGGGTYEQYF.

This chain links TRBV5-4 with TRBJ2-3; the match to TRBD2 covers 9 bases. This CDR3 region has 17 residues. The trim removed 6 bases at V and 1 base at J, leaving 12 bases unmatched. The germline gives CDR1 SGHNT, CDR2 YYREEE (reference sequence). The CDR3 sequence: CASTWRVSSGGTDTQYF. In DNA, the CDR3 is TGTGCCAGCACCTGGAGAGTCTCTAGCGGGGGCACAGATACGCAGTATTTT.

The rearrangement joins TRBV13 to TRBJ2-3; a weak D match, TRBD2 (6 bases). V was shortened by 2 bases and J by 2 bases, with 8 bases between the two germline ends. Per the germline V gene, CDR1 is PRHDT and CDR2 is FYEKMQ (reference sequence). This CDR3 has 14 amino acids. The CDR3 DNA reads TGTGCCAGCAGCTTACGGGGGAACACAGATACGCAGTATTTT. Translating it yields CASSLRGNTDTQYF.

V and J are TRBV19 and TRBJ2-7; D gene ambiguous. Trimming left V 4 bases short and J 0 bases short, with 10 bases between. Germline loops: CDR1 LNHDA, CDR2 SQIVND (reference sequence). The CDR3 has 14 amino acids. The CDR3 loop is CASSKAGTSYEQYF. In DNA form, the CDR3 reads TGTGCCAGTAGTAAGGCAGGTACCTCCTACGAGCAGTACTTC.

The chain has TRBV7-2 and TRBJ1-2; 7 nucleotides match TRBD1. V lost 5 bases, J lost 4 bases, and 4 bases stayed unmatched. The germline V gene has CDR1 SGHTA and CDR2 FQGNSA. The CDR3 loop spans 13 amino acids. The CDR3 region has the DNA TGTGCCAGCAGCGCCGACAGGGTCTATGGCTACACCTTC. It specifies CASSADRVYGYTF. The full variable domain, rest sourced from reference TRBV7-2 and TRBJ1-2, is GAGVSQSPSNKVTEKGKDVELRCDPISGHTALYWYRQSLGQGLEFLIYFQGNSAPDKSGLPSDRFSAERTGGSVSTLTIQRTQQEDSAVYLCASSADRVYGYTFGSGTRLTVV.

This sequence joins TRBV5-5 and TRBJ1-4; 8 nucleotides line up with TRBD1. The junction had 10 bases not matched to a gene; V was cut back by 4 bases and J by 8 bases. This CDR3 region has 15 residues. Germline V CDR1 and CDR2: SGHKS, YYEKEE (reference sequence). In DNA form, the CDR3 reads TGTGCCAGCAGCCTAGGACAGGGACGATACGAAAAACTGTTTTTT. Its translation is CASSLGQGRYEKLFF.

CDR3 protein: CASSTPTGARYEQYF. In DNA form, the CDR3 reads TGTGCCAGTAGTACCCCGACAGGGGCAAGGTACGAGCAGTACTTC. V is TRBV19 and J is TRBJ2-7; 8 bases agree with TRBD1. Germline lookup yields CDR1 LNHDA and CDR2 SQIVND (reference sequence). This CDR3 is 15 amino acids long. Losses at the gene ends were 4 bases for V and 4 bases for J; bases not matched to a gene: 9.

This sequence joins TRBV5-6 and TRBJ2-2; 7 bases are shared with TRBD1. V lost 0 bases to trimming and J lost 4 bases; unmatched junction nucleotides: 0. The germline CDR1 and CDR2 sequences are SGHDT and YYEEEE. The CDR3 loop spans 14 amino acids. The DNA for the CDR3 is TGTGCCAGCAGCTTGGGACAGGGCACCGGGGAGCTGTTTTTT. Its protein is CASSLGQGTGELFF.

The chain is built from TRBV18 and TRBJ2-5; no firm D call. Per the germline V gene, CDR1 is KGHSH and CDR2 is LQKENI. V was trimmed by 3 bases and J by 5 bases, leaving 4 bases between them. This CDR3 spans 11 amino acids. The CDR3 DNA follows: TGTGCCAGCTCACCGACTGAGACCCAGTACTTC. This translates into CASSPTETQYF.

CDR3 DNA: TGTGCCAGCAACTCCGCGATGTATAATTCACCCCTCCACTTT. It translates to CASNSAMYNSPLHF. This sequence joins TRBV11-2 and TRBJ1-6; D gene ambiguous. From germline, CDR1 is SGHAT and CDR2 FQNNGV. CDR3 length equals 14 residues. Deletions cut 7 bases from V and 4 bases from J, with 11 bases between.

This chain uses TRBV19 with TRBJ1-1, with 10 positions matching TRBD1. Trimming took 5 bases from V and 4 from J; bases not matched to a gene: 7. The CDR3 loop spans 15 amino acids. Per the germline V gene, CDR1 is LNHDA and CDR2 is SQIVND (reference sequence). Written as DNA, the CDR3 is TGTGCCAGTAGTCCTCGACAGGGGGCTGGCACTGAAGCTTTCTTT. Translating it yields CASSPRQGAGTEAFF.

The chain links TRBV5-6 to TRBJ2-7, with D possibly being TRBD2 (5 bases). Trimming removed 0 bases at V and 2 bases at J, with 9 bases between. This CDR3 is built from 14 residues. Germline-derived CDR1 and CDR2 are SGHDT and YYEEEE. Here the CDR3 DNA reads TGTGCCAGCAGCTTGGTTGGGGAGACCTACGAGCAGTACTTC. This sequence encodes CASSLVGETYEQYF.

The gene calls are TRBV19 and TRBJ1-2; TRBD1 aligns across 8 bases. J was trimmed by 4 bases and V by 5 bases; bases with no gene match: 6. Germline lookup yields CDR1 LNHDA and CDR2 SQIVND (reference sequence). The CDR3 has 14 amino acids. CDR3 sequence (DNA): TGTGCCAGTAGTGGGACAGGCCGGGGCTATGGCTACACCTTC. Its translation: CASSGTGRGYGYTF.

The V call is TRBV18, the J call TRBJ1-2; D possibly corresponds to TRBD1 (6 bases). Germline V gives CDR1 KGHSH, CDR2 LQKENI. The CDR3 runs 13 residues. V was cut by 3 bases and J by 7 bases, with 12 bases left in between. CDR3: CASSPPGASGYTF. The CDR3, as DNA: TGTGCCAGCTCACCGCCAGGGGCGAGTGGCTACACCTTC.

The genes are TRBV4-1 and TRBJ1-1; D is undetermined. The CDR3 spans 16 residues. CDR1 and CDR2 from the germline V gene are MGHRA and YSYEKL. V was shortened by 2 bases and J by 0 bases, with 13 bases between the two germline ends. The chain's CDR3 is CASSQSYGLLNTEAFF. CDR3 in DNA: TGCGCCAGCAGCCAAAGCTACGGACTCCTGAACACTGAAGCTTTCTTT.

The chain joins TRBV5-8 to TRBJ1-6, with unresolved D. CDR1 and CDR2 from the germline V gene are SGHTS and YDEGEE. V was cut by 2 bases and J by 0 bases, with 9 bases left in between. This CDR3 is built from 16 residues. In DNA form, the CDR3 reads TGTGCCAGCAGCTTCTCATACAGCTCCTATAATTCACCCCTCCACTTT. Translating it yields CASSFSYSSYNSPLHF.

This rearrangement joins TRBV4-1 to TRBJ1-5; perhaps TRBD1 as D (6 bases). The CDR3 totals 17 residues. Germline V gene sequence: CDR1 MGHRA, CDR2 YSYEKL. V was clipped by 0 bases and J by 5 bases, with 17 bases between them. CDR3 loop: CASSQDGGRNIHQPQHF. In DNA, the CDR3 is TGCGCCAGCAGCCAAGATGGGGGCAGAAACATTCATCAGCCCCAGCATTTT.

The rearrangement joins TRBV5-1 to TRBJ2-7; tentatively, D is TRBD2 (6 bases). Trimming stripped 3 bases from V and 3 bases from J, with 10 bases between. Germline V gene sequence: CDR1 SGHRS, CDR2 YFSETQ. This CDR3 region has 13 residues. The CDR3 sequence: CASSWDLDYEQYF. The CDR3 DNA sequence: TGCGCCAGCAGCTGGGACTTAGACTACGAGCAGTACTTC.

This clone was seen only a few times. The chain uses TRBV9 and TRBJ2-3; TRBD2 agrees at 8 bases. This CDR3 is 16 amino acids long. V shed 0 bases and J 5 bases; nucleotides not matched to a gene: 8. Germline-derived CDR1 and CDR2 are SGDLS and YYNGEE. CDR3 protein: CASSVDPAGAVDTQYF. The CDR3 DNA follows: TGTGCCAGCAGCGTAGATCCAGCGGGGGCCGTAGATACGCAGTATTTT.

This sequence joins TRBV6-1 and TRBJ2-1, with TRBD2 matching 10 bases. Germline V gene data show CDR1 as MNHNS and CDR2 as SASEGT. CDR3 length: 14 residues. V trimming: 4 bases; J trimming: 8 bases; junction bases outside the gene matches: 5. The CDR3 loop is CASSVSGRLDEQFF. The CDR3 nucleotides are TGTGCCAGCAGTGTTAGCGGGAGGTTGGATGAGCAGTTCTTC.

The chain uses TRBV2 and TRBJ2-2; 7 bases align to TRBD2. Germline V lookup: CDR1 SNHLY, CDR2 FYNNEI. This CDR3 region has 16 residues. V was clipped by 3 bases and J by 7 bases; unmatched bases: 11. CDR3 amino acids: CASSEGRERVVGELFF. In nucleotides, the CDR3 is TGTGCCAGCAGTGAGGGGCGGGAGAGGGTCGTCGGGGAGCTGTTTTTT. Filled out from reference TRBV2 and TRBJ2-2, the complete variable domain reads EPEVTQTPSHQVTQMGQEVILRCVPISNHLYFYWYRQILGQKVEFLVSFYNNEISEKSEIFDDQFSVERPDGSNFTLKIRSTKLEDSAMYFCASSEGRERVVGELFFGEGSRLTVL.

The gene calls are TRBV13 and TRBJ2-3; 7 nucleotides align to TRBD1. Germline values: CDR1 PRHDT, CDR2 FYEKMQ (reference sequence). Trimming at V came to 5 bases and at J to 1 base, leaving 6 bases not matched to a gene. This CDR3 is 15 amino acids long. The CDR3 loop reads CASSTDRVRTDTQYF. The DNA for the CDR3 is TGTGCCAGCAGCACCGACAGGGTCCGCACAGATACGCAGTATTTT.